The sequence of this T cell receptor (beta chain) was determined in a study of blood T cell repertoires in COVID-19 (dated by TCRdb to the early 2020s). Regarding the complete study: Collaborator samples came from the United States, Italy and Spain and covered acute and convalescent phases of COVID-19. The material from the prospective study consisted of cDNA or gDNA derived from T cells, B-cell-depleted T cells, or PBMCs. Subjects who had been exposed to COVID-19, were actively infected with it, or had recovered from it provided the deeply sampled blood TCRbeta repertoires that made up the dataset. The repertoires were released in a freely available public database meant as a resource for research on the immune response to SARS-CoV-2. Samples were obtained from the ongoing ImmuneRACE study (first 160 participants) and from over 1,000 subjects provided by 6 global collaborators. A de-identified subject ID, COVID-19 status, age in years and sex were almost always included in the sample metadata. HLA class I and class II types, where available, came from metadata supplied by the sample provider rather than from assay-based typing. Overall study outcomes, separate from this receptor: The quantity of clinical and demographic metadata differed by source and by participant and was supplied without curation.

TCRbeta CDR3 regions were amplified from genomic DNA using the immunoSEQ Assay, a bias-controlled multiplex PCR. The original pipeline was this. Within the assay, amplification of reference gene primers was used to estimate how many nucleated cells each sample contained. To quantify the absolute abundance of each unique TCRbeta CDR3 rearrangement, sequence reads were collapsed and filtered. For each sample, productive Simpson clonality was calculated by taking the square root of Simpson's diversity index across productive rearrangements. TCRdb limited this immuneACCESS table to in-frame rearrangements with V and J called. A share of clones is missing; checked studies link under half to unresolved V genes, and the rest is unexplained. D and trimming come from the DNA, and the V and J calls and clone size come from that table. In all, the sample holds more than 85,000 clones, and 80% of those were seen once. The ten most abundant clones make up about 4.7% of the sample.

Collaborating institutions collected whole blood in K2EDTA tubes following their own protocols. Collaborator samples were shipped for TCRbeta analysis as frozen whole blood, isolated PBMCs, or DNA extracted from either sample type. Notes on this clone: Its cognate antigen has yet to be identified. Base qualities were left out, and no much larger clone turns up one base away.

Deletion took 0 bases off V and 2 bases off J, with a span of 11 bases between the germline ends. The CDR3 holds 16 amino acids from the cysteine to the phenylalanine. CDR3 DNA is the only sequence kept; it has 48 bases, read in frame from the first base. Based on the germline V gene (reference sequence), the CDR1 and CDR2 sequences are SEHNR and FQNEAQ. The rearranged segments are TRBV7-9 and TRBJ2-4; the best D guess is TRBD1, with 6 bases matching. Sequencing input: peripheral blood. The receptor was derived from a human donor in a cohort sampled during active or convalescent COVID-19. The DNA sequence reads TGTGCCAGCAGCTTAGCCCAGCAGGGGACCAAAAACATTCAGTACTTC. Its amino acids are CASSLAQQGTKNIQYF.